This entry is about one T cell receptor beta chain. Its target is unknown. TCRdb's table, derived via immunoSEQ multiplex PCR, lists solely in-frame clones and lacks some. The sample carries approximately 1.5 million clones, approximately 98.5% recorded once. This record comes from a study of shared clonotypes between healthy human individuals. Across the whole study: CD4 naive and CD4 memory each took three plates per donor, while CD8 naive took two and CD8 memory one. Whole-study results and caveats: Across a handful of donors, naive CD4 shared roughly 5%, naive CD8 around 4%, memory CD4 about 2.4%, memory CD8 0.4% to 0.5%.

V lost 1 base, J lost 1 base, and 11 bases lay in between. Germline V gives CDR1 SGHNT, CDR2 YYREEE (reference sequence). The CDR3 has 16 residues. The receptor's source is a man aged 30 to 39 in good health. Sequenced input: naive CD4+ T cells sorted from blood. Stated subset: CD45RA+ positively selected. The genes are TRBV5-4 and TRBJ2-2; D is unclear. The CDR3 sequence: CASSLRTNLNTGELFF. The DNA for the CDR3 is TGTGCCAGCAGCTTGCGGACCAACTTGAACACCGGGGAGCTGTTTTTT.